Below, 10 T cell receptor beta chains from the same sample are listed, as sequenced in a study of PD-L1 blockade in urothelial cancer. Clones were read by immunoSEQ multiplex PCR, and TCRdb kept only the in-frame ones, dropping some. Of tens of thousands of clones listed, roughly 84% are singletons. Time point reported: pretreatment peripheral blood. This sample comprised PBMCs, obtained around atezolizumab (anti-PD-L1) treatment. Receptors were obtained from a man aged 60 to 75 with urothelial cancer.

This clone was counted a single time. The chain joins TRBV7-9 to TRBJ1-1; 8 bases line up with TRBD1. The CDR3 covers 19 residues. Germline CDR1 reads SEHNR; CDR2 reads FQNEAQ (reference sequence). V lost 5 bases, J lost 0 bases, and 17 bases stayed unmatched. The CDR3 region has the DNA TGTGCCAGCAGCCGGTGGGTCGGGACAGGCACCCTCATGAACACTGAAGCTTTCTTT. Translating it yields CASSRWVGTGTLMNTEAFF.

The chain couples TRBV6-6 to TRBJ2-7, with D perhaps TRBD2 (6 bases). This CDR3 spans 15 amino acids. V was clipped by 2 bases and J by 4 bases, with 15 bases between them. Germline V gene lookup returns CDR1 MNHNY and CDR2 SVGAGI (reference sequence). The CDR3 here is CASSYGGTQYYEQYF. CDR3 in DNA: TGTGCCAGCAGTTACGGAGGGACTCAGTATTACGAGCAGTACTTC.

Regarding this clone: Sequence at one end of the junction differs from germline and may be a read error. The chain carries TRBV4-2 and TRBJ1-2; 7 bases align to TRBD1. This CDR3 spans 13 amino acids. Germline values: CDR1 LGHNA, CDR2 YNFKEQ. CDR3 residues: CASSKDRDYGYTF. CDR3 in DNA: TGTGCCAGCAGCAAAGACAGGGACTATGGCTACACCTTC.

The chain uses TRBV28 and TRBJ2-1; tentative D call: TRBD1 (7 bases). Germline CDR1 is MDHEN and CDR2 is SYDVKM. V was trimmed by 5 bases and J by 4 bases, leaving 12 bases between them. This CDR3 has 14 amino acids. This CDR3 reads CASSPGGTYNEQFF. The DNA for the CDR3 is TGTGCCAGCAGTCCAGGGGGGACTTACAATGAGCAGTTCTTC.

The chain links TRBV4-3 to TRBJ1-2, with 9 bases aligning to TRBD1. With V trimmed by 0 bases and J by 2 bases, 4 bases remained unmatched. The CDR3 covers 16 residues. The germline gives CDR1 LGHNA, CDR2 YSLEER. CDR3 nucleotides: TGCGCCAGCAGCCAAGATCCGGGGACAGGGAACTATGGCTACACCTTC. This gives the protein CASSQDPGTGNYGYTF.

V and J are TRBV11-2 and TRBJ2-2; TRBD1 matches 8 bases. Per germline, CDR1 SGHAT and CDR2 FQNNGV. There are 17 residues in the CDR3. Trimming cost V 5 bases and J 2 bases; bases outside gene matches: 10. The CDR3: CASSPTAGTGNTGELFF. The CDR3 region has the DNA TGTGCCAGCAGCCCAACCGCCGGGACAGGAAACACCGGGGAGCTGTTTTTT.

The chain joins TRBV5-1 to TRBJ1-5; a weak D match, TRBD1 (5 bases). The CDR3 length is 15 residues. The germline V gene encodes CDR1 SGHRS and CDR2 YFSETQ. The V gene lost 4 bases and the J gene lost 6 bases, with 17 bases spanning the gap. CDR3 sequence: CASSLSWGGSQPQHF. CDR3 DNA: TGCGCCAGCAGCCTGTCGTGGGGGGGTTCTCAGCCCCAGCATTTT. Full variable domain (missing parts from reference TRBV5-1 and TRBJ1-5): KAGVTQTPRYLIKTRGQQVTLSCSPISGHRSVSWYQQTPGQGLQFLFEYFSETQRNKGNFPGRFSGRQFSNSRSEMNVSTLELGDSALYLCASSLSWGGSQPQHFGDGTRLSIL.

This clone was seen once. The sample holds other DNA sequences that translate to the same CDR3. The chain uses TRBV30 and TRBJ1-4; D possibly corresponds to TRBD1 (5 bases). Germline lookup yields CDR1 GTSNPN and CDR2 SVGIG (reference sequence). Trimming took 0 bases from V and 8 from J, leaving 7 bases between them. The CDR3 is 12 amino acids. The CDR3 DNA reads as TGTGCCTGGAGTGTAAGGGGAGAAAAACTGTTTTTT. It yields the protein CAWSVRGEKLFF.

Written as DNA, the CDR3 is TGTGCCAGCAGTTACGAGAGGGTTCAGAACACCATATATTTT. The encoded protein is CASSYERVQNTIYF. The V and J genes are TRBV6-6 and TRBJ1-3; no definite D call. This CDR3 spans 14 amino acids. The V gene's germline CDR1 is MNHNY and CDR2 SVGAGI (reference sequence). The V end was cut by 2 bases, the J end by 7 bases, with 12 bases between.

Only a few counts were recorded for this clone. The V call is TRBV30, the J call TRBJ1-1; 7 bases match TRBD1. The junction had 18 bases not matched to a gene; V was cut back by 3 bases and J by 11 bases. Germline V gene lookup returns CDR1 GTSNPN and CDR2 SVGIG (reference sequence). CDR3 length: 15 amino acids. CDR3 in DNA: TGTGCCTGGAGACATCCCGGGACAGCCGGTCAGATCGCTTTCTTT. This gives the protein CAWRHPGTAGQIAFF.